These 18 T cell receptor beta chains were all obtained from the same sample, sequenced in a study of cytomegalovirus exposure and HLA in healthy donors. Researchers ran the PCR with 60 Vbeta and 13 Jbeta primers. TCRdb's copy holds only in-frame clones and misses some; the assay was immunoSEQ multiplex PCR. The sample carries some 120,000 clones, 80% to 85% recorded once. Sequencing used PBMCs. The receptors come from a woman between 40 and 55 years old in good health and CMV-seronegative.

V usage is TRBV13 and J usage is TRBJ2-1, with 7 bases fitting TRBD1. The CDR3 has 18 amino acids. The trim removed 5 bases at V and 1 base at J, leaving 14 bases unmatched. In germline, CDR1 is PRHDT, CDR2 FYEKMQ (reference sequence). The CDR3 DNA follows: TGTGCCAGCAGCCAGATGCGACCAGGGGGTACATCCTACAATGAGCAGTTCTTC. It encodes CASSQMRPGGTSYNEQFF.

The CDR3 reads CARPGRGVDGRADLNSYNEQFF. The CDR3 DNA is TGCGCCAGGCCGGGTAGAGGTGTCGACGGGAGGGCCGACCTCAACTCCTACAATGAGCAGTTCTTC. V is TRBV5-1 and J is TRBJ2-1; TRBD2 matches 8 bases. Trimming took 8 bases from V and 0 from J; bases not matched to a gene: 28. Germline V gene lookup returns CDR1 SGHRS and CDR2 YFSETQ. The CDR3 covers 22 residues.

The rearrangement links TRBV10-3 to TRBJ1-1; D unclear. CDR3 length equals 16 residues. Germline V CDR1 and CDR2: ENHRY, SYGVKD. V was shortened by 0 bases and J by 4 bases, with 15 bases between the two germline ends. CDR3 bases: TGTGCCATCAGTGAGTCACCCCAGGTTTACGCCACTGAAGCTTTCTTT. It specifies CAISESPQVYATEAFF.

This chain connects TRBV13 to TRBJ1-1; D not resolved. CDR1 PRHDT and CDR2 FYEKMQ come from the germline V gene (reference sequence). The CDR3 has 13 amino acids. For the CDR3, the DNA is TGTGTCGGCACTTCCGGAGATGACGCTGAAGCTTTCTTT. This codes for CVGTSGDDAEAFF.

This clone has more than one count but fewer than ten. V and J are TRBV5-1 and TRBJ1-1; 12 positions agree with TRBD1. The CDR3 is made up of 15 amino acids. The germline CDR1 and CDR2 sequences are SGHRS and YFSETQ. V shed 4 bases and J 4 bases; nucleotides not matched to a gene: 5. The CDR3 region is CASSKGQGAGTEAFF. The CDR3 DNA follows: TGCGCCAGCAGCAAGGGACAGGGGGCCGGCACTGAAGCTTTCTTT.

This clone was seen once. The gene calls are TRBV7-2 and TRBJ1-5; possible D gene TRBD1, 5 bases. CDR1 and CDR2 (germline): SGHTA, FQGNSA. The CDR3 is made up of 15 amino acids. Deletions cut 2 bases from V and 5 bases from J, with 13 bases between. The DNA for the CDR3 is TGTGCCAGCAGCTTACAGGGCTCGAAAGATCAGCCCCAGCATTTT. Translated: CASSLQGSKDQPQHF.

This chain joins TRBV27 and TRBJ2-7, with 7 positions matching TRBD1. CDR1 is MNHEY and CDR2 is SMNVEV in the germline V gene (reference sequence). The CDR3 length is 13 residues. J lost 1 base, V lost 8 bases, and 5 bases had no gene match. The CDR3 reads CASHGTASYEQYF. CDR3 in DNA: TGTGCCAGCCACGGGACAGCGTCCTACGAGCAGTACTTC.

The CDR3: CASSLSGVRELFF. Written as DNA, the CDR3 is TGTGCCAGCAGCTTGTCAGGGGTGAGGGAGCTGTTTTTT. The rearrangement links TRBV5-4 to TRBJ2-2; possibly TRBD1 for D (6 bases). The CDR3 is 13 residues long. Trimming took 1 base from V and 9 from J, leaving 10 bases between them. Per germline, CDR1 SGHNT and CDR2 YYREEE (reference sequence).

This rearrangement joins TRBV7-5 to TRBJ2-3; the table gives TRBD1 as D, unverified against the DNA. TRBV7-5 is labeled a pseudogene. The CDR3 totals 23 residues. The CDR3 DNA follows: TGTGCCAGAAGCTTACTTTTGGGGTCGGGCAACAGGGGGCCCTACCCCGACACAGATACGCAGTATTTT. This sequence encodes CARSLLLGSGNRGPYPDTDTQYF.

This clone was counted only a few times. This chain links TRBV5-4 with TRBJ2-5, with TRBD2 identical over 7 bases. Germline CDR1 and CDR2: SGHNT and YYREEE (reference sequence). The CDR3 consists of 13 residues. Trimming removed 0 bases from V and 7 bases from J; junction bases left unmatched: 3. CDR3 DNA sequence: TGTGCCAGCAGCTTGGCGGGGGGAAGGACCCAGTACTTC. This gives the protein CASSLAGGRTQYF.

V is TRBV5-1 and J is TRBJ1-2, with 8 bases that match TRBD1. V dropped 4 bases and J dropped 3; count of bases not matched to a gene: 17. In germline, CDR1 is SGHRS, CDR2 YFSETQ. CDR3 size: 18 residues. For the CDR3, the DNA is TGCGCCAGCAGCCTTGGGAATCGGGGACAGGAGTCTCACTATGGCTACACCTTC. This gives the protein CASSLGNRGQESHYGYTF.

The table lists this clone with a count of one. The chain recombines TRBV28 with TRBJ2-7; 9 bases are a match to TRBD1. With 2 bases clipped from V and 1 base from J, the junction kept 3 bases outside the gene matches. From germline, CDR1 is MDHEN and CDR2 SYDVKM. The CDR3 is 15 amino acids. Written as DNA, the CDR3 is TGTGCCAGCAGTTTACCGGGACAGGGATCCTACGAGCAGTACTTC. This codes for CASSLPGQGSYEQYF.

This clone was seen only a few times. The chain has TRBV28 and TRBJ1-3; D uncertain. This CDR3 is 14 amino acids long. Trimming took off 8 bases at V and 5 bases at J, with 16 bases between the two ends. CDR1 and CDR2 (germline): MDHEN, SYDVKM. In DNA, the CDR3 is TGTGCCAGCGGCCCGGCGGCTAACCGAAACACCATATATTTT. Translated, it gives CASGPAANRNTIYF. The variable domain in full, completed from reference TRBV28 and TRBJ1-3, reads DVKVTQSSRYLVKRTGEKVFLECVQDMDHENMFWYRQDPGLGLRLIYFSYDVKMKEKGDIPEGYSVSREKKERFSLILESASTNQTSMYLCASGPAANRNTIYFGEGSWLTVV.

The chain carries TRBV4-2 and TRBJ2-2; 11 nucleotides agree with TRBD2. The germline V gene encodes CDR1 LGHNA and CDR2 YNFKEQ. V shed 1 base and J 0 bases; nucleotides not matched to a gene: 10. There are 20 residues in the CDR3. The CDR3 region is CASSQVPVVAGGTNTGELFF. CDR3 nucleotide sequence: TGTGCCAGCAGCCAAGTACCTGTGGTAGCGGGAGGGACGAACACCGGGGAGCTGTTTTTT.

The CDR3 nucleotides are TGTGCCAGTAGGGGGGCGGGACAGGGGAATCAGCCCCAGCATTTT. Translated, it gives CASRGAGQGNQPQHF. The chain is built from TRBV19 and TRBJ1-5, with TRBD1 matching over 10 bases. The V gene's germline CDR1 is LNHDA and CDR2 SQIVND (reference sequence). This CDR3 contains 15 residues. The trim removed 6 bases at V and 4 bases at J, leaving 6 bases unmatched.

The V call is TRBV9, the J call TRBJ2-5, with D possibly TRBD2 on 6 matching bases. The V and J ends lost 0 bases and 5 bases respectively, with 11 bases between them. The CDR3 length is 14 residues. Germline V gene lookup returns CDR1 SGDLS and CDR2 YYNGEE. CDR3 in DNA: TGTGCCAGCAGCGTAGCTCGTGGGGGGGAGACCCAGTACTTC. Protein sequence: CASSVARGGETQYF. Variable domain in full (rest from reference TRBV9 and TRBJ2-5): DSGVTQTPKHLITATGQRVTLRCSPRSGDLSVYWYQQSLDQGLQFLIQYYNGEERAKGNILERFSAQQFPDLHSELNLSSLELGDSALYFCASSVARGGETQYFGPGTRLLVL.

The CDR3 loop reads CASSPRYTGDEKLFF. The CDR3 nucleotides are TGTGCCAGCAGTCCCCGGTACACAGGGGATGAAAAACTGTTTTTT. The rearrangement uses TRBV27 and TRBJ1-4, with 7 positions matching TRBD1. The CDR3 has 15 amino acids. The germline gives CDR1 MNHEY, CDR2 SMNVEV (reference sequence). The V gene end was trimmed by 5 bases and the J gene end by 6 bases; junction bases not matched to a gene: 9.

The chain links TRBV11-3 to TRBJ2-3, with 8 bases lining up with TRBD2. The CDR3 spans 14 residues. J was trimmed by 6 bases and V by 1 base; bases with no gene match: 3. Germline loops: CDR1 SGHNT, CDR2 YENEEA. In DNA form, the CDR3 reads TGTGCCAGCAGCTTAGGCGGGGGGCTGGATACGCAGTATTTT. It translates to CASSLGGGLDTQYF.